Below, 28 T cell receptor beta chains from the same sample are listed, as sequenced in a study of T cells expressing NK-cell markers (dated by TCRdb to about 2020). To prepare the library, 5' RACE was applied. Sequenced on an Illumina HiSeq 2000. The reads went through TCRdb reprocessing, and each CDR3 protein sequence gets one entry with no DNA. The table for this sample shows about 430,000 distinct CDR3 sequences. The top ten clones comprise 1.4% of the sample. Sequences were obtained from blood T cells: a sorted CD56 or NKG2C T cell subset, CD4+ or CD8+ T cells, or bulk PBMC T cells (not recorded which). The source is a woman aged 45-60 years in good health. Donor details come from another sample of the same person, matched by shared clones.

V is TRBV7-9 and J is TRBJ2-1; TCRdb reports TRBD2, a call that lacks DNA to check it against. There are 16 residues in the CDR3. Germline CDR1 reads SEHNR; CDR2 reads FQNEAQ (reference sequence). CDR3 sequence reads: CASSLAMGLGYNEQFF.

The chain combines TRBV2 with TRBJ2-5; there is no DNA to check the TCRdb D call of TRBD2. The CDR3 spans 17 residues. CDR1 and CDR2 from the germline V gene are SNHLY and FYNNEI. The CDR3 spells CASSGGTSGGFQETQYF.

This chain connects TRBV12-3 or TRBV12-4 to TRBJ2-1; TCRdb indicates TRBD1, and absent DNA this call remains unverified. CDR3 length: 12 residues. The CDR3 region is CASRRTGDEQFF.

The rearrangement joins TRBV7-9 to TRBJ2-7; the D call of TRBD1 rests on TCRdb alone, since no DNA is present to check it. The germline V gene has CDR1 SEHNR and CDR2 FQNEAQ (reference sequence). The CDR3 totals 16 residues. CDR3 sequence reads: CASSLGGTGISYEQYF. The variable domain in full, with the rest retrieved from reference TRBV7-9 and TRBJ2-7, is DTGVSQNPRHKITKRGQNVTFRCDPISEHNRLYWYRQTLGQGPEFLTYFQNEAQLEKSRLLSDRFSAERPKGSFSTLEIQRTEQGDSAMYLCASSLGGTGISYEQYFGPGTRLTVT.

The chain has TRBV5-1 and TRBJ2-7; with no DNA, the TCRdb D assignment of TRBD1 cannot be verified. The CDR3 is 12 residues long. CDR1 and CDR2 from the germline V gene are SGHRS and YFSETQ. The CDR3 loop reads CASSFPGQEQYF.

The chain combines TRBV2 with TRBJ2-1; TCRdb calls TRBD2, which cannot be checked without DNA. This CDR3 has 16 residues. Germline CDR1 and CDR2: SNHLY and FYNNEI. The CDR3 spells CASSEGDSRSYNEQFF. Full variable domain (rest looked up from reference TRBV2 and TRBJ2-1): EPEVTQTPSHQVTQMGQEVILRCVPISNHLYFYWYRQILGQKVEFLVSFYNNEISEKSEIFDDQFSVERPDGSNFTLKIRSTKLEDSAMYFCASSEGDSRSYNEQFFGPGTRLTVL.

V usage is TRBV5-1 and J usage is TRBJ2-7. Germline V gene lookup returns CDR1 SGHRS and CDR2 YFSETQ. This CDR3 is 13 amino acids long. CDR3: CASSSSDLYEQYF.

V gene TRBV12-3 or TRBV12-4 combines with J gene TRBJ2-5; absent DNA, TCRdb's TRBD1 call cannot be checked. The CDR3 spans 14 residues. CDR3 protein: CASSRQGIRETQYF.

The chain combines TRBV6-1 with TRBJ1-6. Germline CDR1 MNHNS, CDR2 SASEGT. This CDR3 has 17 amino acids. CDR3: CASSEALTRRRGSPLHF.

This chain joins TRBV24-1 and TRBJ2-1; TCRdb's D gene call, TRBD1, goes unchecked for lack of DNA. Germline V gives CDR1 KGHDR, CDR2 SFDVKD. The CDR3 extends over 12 amino acids. The CDR3 is CATCSQGNEQFF.

V is TRBV11-2 and J is TRBJ1-1. The CDR3 is 13 residues long. Germline V gene lookup returns CDR1 SGHAT and CDR2 FQNNGV. This CDR3 is CASSFLVASEAFF.

CDR3 in amino acids: CSARDPLGGVYEQYF. The chain carries TRBV20-1 and TRBJ2-7; without DNA, the TCRdb call of TRBD1 cannot be checked. The CDR3 is made up of 15 amino acids. Germline V gene lookup returns CDR1 DFQATT and CDR2 SNEGSKA (reference sequence).

The V and J genes are TRBV12-3 or TRBV12-4 and TRBJ2-1; the TRBD2 assignment by TCRdb is unverifiable without DNA. The CDR3 is 14 residues long. The CDR3 spells CASSFDGRGYEQFF.

The chain uses TRBV20-1 and TRBJ2-1. Looked up from germline, CDR1 is DFQATT and CDR2 is SNEGSKA (reference sequence). This CDR3 has 14 amino acids. The chain's CDR3 is CSADFFPKYNEQFF.

The V and J genes are TRBV7-2 and TRBJ2-1; TCRdb indicates TRBD2, and absent DNA this call remains unverified. This CDR3 spans 14 amino acids. Germline CDR1 reads SGHTA; CDR2 reads FQGNSA. This CDR3 reads CASSLARAGDSKFF.

This rearrangement joins TRBV6-1 to TRBJ2-3; TCRdb's assignment of TRBD1 cannot be checked, as there is no DNA. This CDR3 region has 16 residues. CDR1 is MNHNS and CDR2 is SASEGT in the germline V gene. The CDR3: CASSGEGRIWADTQYF.

The chain has TRBV5-6 and TRBJ1-4. The CDR3 totals 13 residues. CDR1 is SGHDT and CDR2 is YYEEEE in the germline V gene. The CDR3 spells CASSPDAEEKLFF.

The genes are TRBV20-1 and TRBJ2-3; the D call of TRBD2 rests on TCRdb alone, since no DNA is present to check it. Germline lookup yields CDR1 DFQATT and CDR2 SNEGSKA (reference sequence). The CDR3 consists of 17 residues. The chain's CDR3 is CSARVPPPTSGTDTQYF.

This sequence joins TRBV20-1 and TRBJ1-3. There are 14 residues in the CDR3. Germline values: CDR1 DFQATT, CDR2 SNEGSKA (reference sequence). Here the CDR3 reads CSATVGRSGNTIYF.

The genes are TRBV7-9 and TRBJ2-5. CDR1 and CDR2 from the germline V gene are SEHNR and FQNEAQ (reference sequence). CDR3 size: 14 residues. CDR3 amino acids: CASSPHEKTETQYF.

The chain combines TRBV7-9 with TRBJ2-7; TCRdb outputs TRBD1, but without DNA this stays unchecked. This CDR3 comprises 13 residues. From germline, CDR1 is SEHNR and CDR2 FQNEAQ (reference sequence). The CDR3 here is CASSLGGVGEQYF.

The chain combines TRBV20-1 with TRBJ2-7; TCRdb gives TRBD2 as the D gene, but with no DNA this cannot be confirmed. The CDR3 contains 13 residues. CDR1 is DFQATT, CDR2 SNEGSKA, per germline (reference sequence). The CDR3 here is CSAKGTSIYEQYF.

This chain connects TRBV27 to TRBJ2-7; the D gene TCRdb calls, TRBD1, cannot be checked with no DNA. The germline CDR1 and CDR2 sequences are MNHEY and SMNVEV (reference sequence). This CDR3 contains 13 residues. CDR3 loop: CASSRRTLNEQYF.

The chain links TRBV10-3 to TRBJ1-5; TCRdb reports TRBD1, a call that lacks DNA to check it against. This CDR3 is 14 amino acids long. Germline V gives CDR1 ENHRY, CDR2 SYGVKD. CDR3 protein: CAISTTGSDQPQHF.

V gene TRBV20-1 combines with J gene TRBJ2-3. CDR1 and CDR2 from the germline V gene are DFQATT and SNEGSKA (reference sequence). The CDR3 has 15 amino acids. CDR3 region: CSARDDLAFTDTQYF.

The V gene is TRBV5-1, the J gene TRBJ2-7. Per the germline V gene, CDR1 is SGHRS and CDR2 is YFSETQ. This CDR3 contains 15 residues. This chain's CDR3 is CASSLDSVSLDEQYF. The full variable domain, completed using reference TRBV5-1 and TRBJ2-7, is KAGVTQTPRYLIKTRGQQVTLSCSPISGHRSVSWYQQTPGQGLQFLFEYFSETQRNKGNFPGRFSGRQFSNSRSEMNVSTLELGDSALYLCASSLDSVSLDEQYFGPGTRLTVT.

CDR3 amino acids: CASSDLGGNEQFF. The chain uses TRBV11-3 and TRBJ2-1; TCRdb names TRBD1, which stays unverified in the absence of DNA. Germline loops: CDR1 SGHNT, CDR2 YENEEA. The CDR3 covers 13 residues.

The chain joins TRBV5-1 to TRBJ2-3; TCRdb returns TRBD2, unconfirmable since there is no DNA. This CDR3 has 17 residues. The germline V gene encodes CDR1 SGHRS and CDR2 YFSETQ. Here the CDR3 reads CASTHTEGGSRTDTQYF.